Below, 2 T cell receptor beta chains from the same sample are listed, as sequenced in a study of long-term antiretroviral therapy in people with HIV. A v3.0 immunoSEQ assay was performed at survey level. Profiled with immunoSEQ multiplex PCR; TCRdb holds only in-frame clones, not every one. The data show about 39,000 clones, roughly 90% seen once. Here the sequenced sample was unsorted PBMCs, taken 1.2 years after starting antiretroviral therapy. These receptors were collected from a woman between 50 and 59 years old with HIV.

The V and J genes are TRBV29-1 and TRBJ1-2; 10 bases agree with TRBD1. There are 17 residues in the CDR3. Germline V lookup: CDR1 SQVTM, CDR2 ANQGSEA. V dropped 3 bases and J dropped 2; count of bases not matched to a gene: 12. The CDR3 here is CSVDPILGGQGNYGYTF. CDR3 DNA sequence: TGCAGCGTTGACCCCATTTTGGGGGGACAGGGGAACTATGGCTACACCTTC.

The chain joins TRBV27 to TRBJ2-2; tentative D call: TRBD2 (6 bases). V lost 0 bases and J 6 bases, leaving 23 bases between the germline ends. Germline CDR1 MNHEY, CDR2 SMNVEV (reference sequence). This CDR3 comprises 19 residues. The CDR3 DNA is TGTGCCAGCAGTTTATCCCGGGGTAGCGCGCTTCCGGGGGCCGGGGAGCTGTTTTTT. It yields the protein CASSLSRGSALPGAGELFF.